Listed below are T cell receptor beta chains from one sample, sequenced in a study of radiotherapy plus CTLA-4 blockade in lung cancer. Only in-frame clones appear in the TCRdb table, and some are missing; sequencing was by immunoSEQ multiplex PCR. The sample lists approximately 75,000 clones; roughly 80% were seen once. The source material was peripheral blood, sampled from a patient treated with radiotherapy plus ipilimumab. All receptors derive from a human donor with non-small cell lung cancer who had a complete response to radiotherapy plus ipilimumab. Each CDR3 is given with its conserved first and last residue. The D gene is left open where the match is weak. Expanded clones are given a class, and other clones once, few, many or no size at all.

cdr3_aa | cdr3_nt | j_call | cdr3_length | clone_size | v_call | d_call
CASGNTEAFF | TGTGCCAGCGGTAACACTGAAGCTTTCTTT | TRBJ1-1 | 10 | . | TRBV27 | .
CARARGITGELFF | TGCGCCCGCGCGCGAGGGATAACCGGGGAGCTGTTTTTT | TRBJ2-2 | 13 | . | TRBV5-1 | .
CASSPGQLNEQFF | TGTGCTAGCAGCCCGGGACAGCTAAATGAGCAGTTCTTC | TRBJ2-1 | 13 | . | TRBV7-7 | TRBD1
CASCVGANSYNEQFF | TGTGCCAGCTGCGTGGGGGCAAACTCCTACAATGAGCAGTTCTTC | TRBJ2-1 | 15 | . | TRBV7-2 | .
CASSFSGVPTDTQYF | TGTGCCAGCAGCTTCTCGGGAGTTCCCACAGATACGCAGTATTTT | TRBJ2-3 | 15 | . | TRBV5-5 | .
CASSQERVNYGYTF | TGCGCCAGCAGCCAAGAGCGGGTTAACTATGGCTACACCTTC | TRBJ1-2 | 14 | . | TRBV4-1 | .
CASSFRGSSYEQYF | TGTGCCAGCAGCTTCAGGGGAAGCTCCTACGAGCAGTACTTC | TRBJ2-7 | 14 | . | TRBV5-4 | .
CASSLDRGWDTEAFF | TGTGCCAGCAGCTTAGATAGGGGATGGGACACTGAAGCTTTCTTT | TRBJ1-1 | 15 | . | TRBV7-9 | .
CASSSDRNTGELFF | TGTGCCAGCAGCTCCGACAGGAACACCGGGGAGCTGTTTTTT | TRBJ2-2 | 14 | . | TRBV5-4 | .
CASSPVATGARNYGYTF | TGTGCCAGCAGCCCCGTAGCCACGGGGGCGCGGAACTATGGCTACACCTTC | TRBJ1-2 | 17 | . | TRBV28 | .
CASSLEGRRPQHF | TGTGCCAGCAGCTTGGAGGGGCGGCGGCCCCAGCATTTT | TRBJ1-5 | 13 | . | TRBV5-8 | .
CASSLVYGRGGNEQFF | TGCGCCAGCAGCTTGGTTTACGGGAGGGGAGGCAATGAGCAGTTCTTC | TRBJ2-1 | 16 | few | TRBV5-1 | TRBD2
CASSLSVWELAYEQYF | TGTGCCAGCAGTTTATCAGTGTGGGAGTTAGCTTACGAGCAGTACTTC | TRBJ2-7 | 16 | . | TRBV27 | .
CASSMDRGETQYF | TGTGCCAGCAGCATGGACAGGGGGGAGACCCAGTACTTC | TRBJ2-5 | 13 | . | TRBV9 | TRBD1
CASSLHSGTGDNEQFF | TGTGCCAGCAGCTTGCACTCCGGGACAGGGGACAATGAGCAGTTCTTC | TRBJ2-1 | 16 | . | TRBV11-3 | TRBD1
CASSIGFANTGELFF | TGTGCCAGTAGTATTGGGTTTGCGAACACCGGGGAGCTGTTTTTT | TRBJ2-2 | 15 | . | TRBV19 | .
CASTPNPPLAGADTQYF | TGTGCCAGCACCCCGAATCCTCCTCTAGCGGGAGCAGATACGCAGTATTTT | TRBJ2-3 | 17 | few | TRBV11-1 | TRBD2
CASSEGYEQFF | TGCGCCAGCAGTGAAGGGTATGAGCAGTTCTTC | TRBJ2-1 | 11 | . | TRBV10-2 | .
CASSQEGRDYEQYF | TGCGCCAGCAGCCAAGAGGGGCGGGACTACGAGCAGTACTTC | TRBJ2-7 | 14 | . | TRBV4-1 | .
CASSPPLGNTEAFF | TGTGCCAGCAGCCCCCCGCTCGGGAACACTGAAGCTTTCTTT | TRBJ1-1 | 14 | few | TRBV7-9 | .
CASSPWTTYNEQFF | TGTGCCAGCAGCCCCTGGACAACCTACAATGAGCAGTTCTTC | TRBJ2-1 | 14 | . | TRBV7-6 | .
CASSLATSGRAGEQFF | TGTGCCAGCAGCTTAGCGACTAGCGGGAGGGCAGGAGAGCAGTTCTTC | TRBJ2-1 | 16 | few | TRBV7-2 | TRBD2
CASSPPDSRMRKFF | TGTGCCAGCTCACCACCGGACAGTCGAATGAGGAAGTTCTTC | TRBJ2-1 | 14 | . | TRBV18 | .
CASSYKAGGRGTEAFF | TGTGCCAGCAGCTATAAAGCAGGGGGCAGGGGGACTGAAGCTTTCTTT | TRBJ1-1 | 16 | . | TRBV5-4 | TRBD1
CASSYQGEGDTQYF | TGTGCCAGCAGTTATCAGGGGGAGGGGGATACGCAGTATTTT | TRBJ2-3 | 14 | . | TRBV6-5 | .
CASSFMDFNYGYTF | TGTGCCAGCAGCTTTATGGACTTTAACTATGGCTACACCTTC | TRBJ1-2 | 14 | . | TRBV5-4 | .
CASSLDGRGQGYGYTF | TGTGCCAGCAGCTTAGACGGCAGGGGGCAAGGGTATGGCTACACCTTC | TRBJ1-2 | 16 | . | TRBV11-2 | TRBD1
CASSYSAKSYEQYF | TGTGCCAGCAGTTACTCGGCGAAGTCCTACGAGCAGTACTTC | TRBJ2-7 | 14 | once | TRBV6-6 | .
CASSLTGITGDTQYF | TGCGCCAGCAGCTTGACAGGGATTACGGGGGATACGCAGTATTTT | TRBJ2-3 | 15 | . | TRBV5-1 | .
CASSRGQRGKETQYF | TGTGCCAGCAGCCGGGGCCAGCGGGGTAAAGAGACCCAGTACTTC | TRBJ2-5 | 15 | . | TRBV7-2 | TRBD2
CASSVDSAGETQYF | TGCGCCAGCAGCGTTGACAGTGCCGGGGAGACCCAGTACTTC | TRBJ2-5 | 14 | . | TRBV5-1 | .
CATKGRELYTQYF | TGTGCCACCAAGGGCAGGGAGCTGTATACGCAGTATTTT | TRBJ2-3 | 13 | . | TRBV19 | .